The present TCR beta chain was sequenced within a study of hypomethylating agent response in myelodysplastic syndrome. CDR1 is LNHDA, CDR2 SQIVND, per germline (reference sequence). CDR3 size: 13 residues. V was clipped by 2 bases and J by 8 bases, with 10 bases between them. Sequenced by immunoSEQ multiplex PCR; TCRdb stores in-frame clones only, minus some. This table holds about 1,800 clones, about 89% found once. The chain employs TRBV19 and TRBJ2-1; unclear D gene. The sequenced sample was bone marrow, obtained before or after starting hypomethylating agent treatment for myelodysplastic syndrome (not recorded which). This TCR derives from a human donor with myelodysplastic syndrome. The CDR3 DNA sequence: TGTGCCAGTAGTATACAACGGGCCCATGAGCAGTTCTTC. It codes for CASSIQRAHEQFF.